The 20 T cell receptor beta chains below come from one sample, sequenced in a study of identical twins. TCRdb re-analysed the 5' RACE reads in MiXCR, keeping a single row per CDR3 protein. The data hold some 190,000 distinct CDR3 sequences, with about 16% observed a single time. This sample also belongs to another study, concerning T cells expressing NK-cell markers.

The sequenced sample consisted of CD8+ T cells sorted from blood. Source of these receptors: a young woman in good health.

This clonotype turned up a few times. The V and J genes are TRBV20-1 and TRBJ2-1, with D perhaps assigned TRBD1 or TRBD2 (5 bases each). V lost 6 bases, J lost 8 bases, and 26 bases lay in between. The germline CDR1 and CDR2 sequences are DFQATT and SNEGSKA (reference sequence). The CDR3 has 16 amino acids. CDR3 coding DNA: TGCAGTGCACGACCCCTCGGGACCCTTAGGAGGTATGAGCAGTTCTTC. Protein sequence: CSARPLGTLRRYEQFF.

This clonotype was seen many times. The chain links TRBV12-3 or TRBV12-4 to TRBJ2-7; the D gene could be TRBD1 or TRBD2 (5 bases each). This CDR3 region has 12 residues. V dropped 3 bases and J dropped 5 bases, with 8 bases sitting between them. The CDR3 DNA reads TGTGCCAGCAGTTTGGGGGAAGACGAGCAGTACTTC. Translation: CASSLGEDEQYF.

A few counts support this clonotype. The chain uses TRBV20-1 and TRBJ2-3, with unresolved D. Trimming shortened V by 2 bases and J by 2 bases, and 14 bases separated the two germline ends. CDR1 is DFQATT and CDR2 is SNEGSKA in the germline V gene (reference sequence). This CDR3 spans 15 amino acids. This chain's CDR3 is CSARSPLAPTDTQYF. CDR3 nucleotide sequence: TGCAGTGCTAGAAGCCCCCTTGCCCCCACAGATACGCAGTATTTT.

V usage is TRBV5-1 and J usage is TRBJ1-2; D is unclear. The CDR3 runs 14 residues. Germline CDR1 reads SGHRS; CDR2 reads YFSETQ. Deletions cut 0 bases from V and 6 bases from J, with 12 bases between. CDR3 coding DNA: TGCGCCAGCAGCTTGGAGACCGATAGGGATGGCTACACCTTC. This gives the protein CASSLETDRDGYTF. Combining the CDR3 with reference TRBV5-1 and TRBJ1-2 gives the whole variable domain KAGVTQTPRYLIKTRGQQVTLSCSPISGHRSVSWYQQTPGQGLQFLFEYFSETQRNKGNFPGRFSGRQFSNSRSEMNVSTLELGDSALYLCASSLETDRDGYTFGSGTRLTVV.

The gene calls are TRBV5-5 and TRBJ2-1; D perhaps matches TRBD2 (6 bases). The germline V gene has CDR1 SGHKS and CDR2 YYEKEE (reference sequence). V was clipped by 4 bases and J by 5 bases, with 16 bases between them. This CDR3 spans 15 amino acids. The DNA of the CDR3 is TGTGCCAGCAGCGCGGGACCGGGGGAACACAATGAGCAGTTCTTC. The encoded protein is CASSAGPGEHNEQFF.

This clonotype was counted a few times. The chain joins TRBV29-1 to TRBJ2-1, with 8 bases matching TRBD1. This CDR3 is 14 amino acids long. Germline V lookup: CDR1 SQVTM, CDR2 ANQGSEA. V gave up 6 bases and J gave up 6 bases; unmatched junction bases: 10. CDR3 bases: TGCAGCGTCGACGGACAGGGAACGGGCAATGAGCAGTTCTTC. It translates to CSVDGQGTGNEQFF.

The chain joins TRBV15 to TRBJ2-3; D call uncertain. With the DNA end fitting TRBJ1-3 better, the J assignment may be wrong. Germline CDR1 and CDR2: LNHNV and YYDKDF (reference sequence). This CDR3 is built from 10 residues. CDR3 residues: CATGSGSIYF. Here the CDR3 DNA reads TGTGCCACCGGAAGCGGGTCCATATATTTT.

This clonotype showed up just a few times. The gene calls are TRBV7-9 and TRBJ1-1; D is unclear. This CDR3 has 12 residues. Germline CDR1 is SEHNR and CDR2 is FQNEAQ (reference sequence). The V and J ends lost 3 bases and 8 bases respectively, with 10 bases between them. Here the CDR3 reads CASSLDSAEAFF. CDR3 sequence (DNA): TGTGCCAGCAGCTTGGATAGCGCGGAAGCTTTCTTT.

The chain carries TRBV20-1 and TRBJ2-7, with 9 bases fitting TRBD1. The CDR3 is made up of 17 amino acids. V lost 3 bases to trimming and J lost 2 bases; unmatched junction nucleotides: 14. The V gene's germline CDR1 is DFQATT and CDR2 SNEGSKA (reference sequence). The CDR3 DNA reads TGCAGTGCTAGGGGAGCTAGGGCAGGACAGGGGACCTACGAGCAGTACTTC. Translating it yields CSARGARAGQGTYEQYF.

CDR3 DNA sequence: TGTGCCAGCAGCTTGGTAACGGGGTCGACAGATACGCAGTATTTT. Translated: CASSLVTGSTDTQYF. The J gene is TRBJ2-3, the V gene TRBV7-8; a possible D gene is TRBD2 (5 bases). V lost 3 bases and J 3 bases, leaving 13 bases between the germline ends. CDR3 length: 15 residues. In germline, CDR1 is SGHVS, CDR2 FQNEAQ.

The sample holds a few counts of this clonotype. The chain has TRBV6-2 or TRBV6-3 and TRBJ1-2; a weak D match, TRBD1 (5 bases). Germline V gene lookup returns CDR1 MNHEY and CDR2 SVGEGT. V gave up 0 bases and J gave up 8 bases, with 13 bases separating them. The CDR3 is made up of 14 amino acids. The CDR3 nucleotides are TGTGCCAGCAGTTACTCGGCAGGGATTACAGGCTACACCTTC. Translation: CASSYSAGITGYTF.

This chain uses TRBV20-1 with TRBJ2-1, with 7 bases identical to TRBD1. Germline values: CDR1 DFQATT, CDR2 SNEGSKA (reference sequence). This CDR3 contains 16 residues. V was clipped by 5 bases and J by 0 bases; unmatched bases: 10. Here the CDR3 reads CSALKGASGSYNEQFF. CDR3 sequence (DNA): TGCAGTGCTTTGAAGGGGGCCTCGGGCTCCTACAATGAGCAGTTCTTC.

This clonotype was detected ten times or more. The chain employs TRBV11-2 and TRBJ1-1, with D unresolved. The CDR3 contains 13 residues. CDR1 is SGHAT, CDR2 FQNNGV, per germline. V lost 6 bases to trimming and J lost 2 bases, with 10 bases between them. CDR3 amino acids: CASSLMTNTEAFF. The CDR3 region has the DNA TGTGCCAGCAGTCTTATGACAAACACTGAAGCTTTCTTT.

This clonotype has only a few counts. CDR3: CSAIKDTRSYTF. The CDR3 nucleotides are TGCAGTGCTATTAAGGACACGCGGAGCTACACCTTC. The chain employs TRBV20-1 and TRBJ1-2; the D gene is possibly TRBD1 (5 bases). Trimming removed 4 bases at V and 9 bases at J, with 15 bases between. Germline values: CDR1 DFQATT, CDR2 SNEGSKA (reference sequence). This CDR3 is built from 12 residues.

This rearrangement joins TRBV29-1 to TRBJ2-1; tentatively, D is TRBD2 (6 bases). This CDR3 has 11 residues. With 3 bases removed from V and 11 bases from J, the gap between germline ends came to 11 bases. The germline V gene encodes CDR1 SQVTM and CDR2 ANQGSEA. The CDR3 sequence is CSVEQLAQQFF. In DNA form, the CDR3 reads TGCAGCGTTGAGCAGCTAGCGCAGCAGTTCTTC.

This clonotype has only a few counts. The chain combines TRBV20-1 with TRBJ2-7; a possible D gene is TRBD2 (5 bases). This CDR3 spans 14 amino acids. Germline loops: CDR1 DFQATT, CDR2 SNEGSKA (reference sequence). Trimming removed 2 bases at V and 5 bases at J, with 16 bases between. The CDR3 here is CSARITAAGDEQYF. CDR3 DNA: TGCAGTGCTAGAATAACGGCGGCCGGGGACGAGCAGTACTTC.

A few counts support this clonotype. The J gene is TRBJ1-2, the V gene TRBV12-3 or TRBV12-4; 8 bases are shared with TRBD1. The CDR3 runs 15 residues. Losses at the gene ends were 5 bases for V and 6 bases for J; bases not matched to a gene: 11. CDR3 in DNA: TGTGCCAGCAGTACGACCCGGACAGGGTTCAATGGCTACACCTTC. As protein: CASSTTRTGFNGYTF.

This clonotype was counted between two and nine times. The chain is built from TRBV6-2 or TRBV6-3 and TRBJ2-7, with 10 bases matching TRBD2. CDR3 length: 14 amino acids. Germline V lookup: CDR1 MNHEY, CDR2 SVGEGT. The J segment lost 6 bases and the V segment lost 4 bases, leaving 6 bases of the junction unmatched. The CDR3 region is CASSFLAGVGEQYF. The CDR3 DNA is TGTGCCAGCAGTTTCCTAGCGGGAGTCGGCGAGCAGTACTTC.

This clonotype has ten or more counts. The chain couples TRBV6-2 or TRBV6-3 to TRBJ2-5; 11 positions match TRBD2. V gave up 0 bases and J gave up 5 bases; unmatched junction bases: 2. This CDR3 contains 15 residues. The germline CDR1 and CDR2 sequences are MNHEY and SVGEGT. CDR3 DNA sequence: TGTGCCAGCAGTTACTCCACTAGCGGGAGTGAGACCCAGTACTTC. Encoded protein: CASSYSTSGSETQYF.

This clonotype was seen many times. V usage is TRBV6-4 and J usage is TRBJ2-1; 10 nucleotides match TRBD2. Per germline, CDR1 MRHNA and CDR2 SNTAGT. There are 15 residues in the CDR3. V trimming: 4 bases; J trimming: 6 bases; junction bases outside the gene matches: 6. The CDR3 DNA reads as TGTGCCAGCAGTGTTCTAGCGGGAGAGGGCAATGAGCAGTTCTTC. Protein: CASSVLAGEGNEQFF.